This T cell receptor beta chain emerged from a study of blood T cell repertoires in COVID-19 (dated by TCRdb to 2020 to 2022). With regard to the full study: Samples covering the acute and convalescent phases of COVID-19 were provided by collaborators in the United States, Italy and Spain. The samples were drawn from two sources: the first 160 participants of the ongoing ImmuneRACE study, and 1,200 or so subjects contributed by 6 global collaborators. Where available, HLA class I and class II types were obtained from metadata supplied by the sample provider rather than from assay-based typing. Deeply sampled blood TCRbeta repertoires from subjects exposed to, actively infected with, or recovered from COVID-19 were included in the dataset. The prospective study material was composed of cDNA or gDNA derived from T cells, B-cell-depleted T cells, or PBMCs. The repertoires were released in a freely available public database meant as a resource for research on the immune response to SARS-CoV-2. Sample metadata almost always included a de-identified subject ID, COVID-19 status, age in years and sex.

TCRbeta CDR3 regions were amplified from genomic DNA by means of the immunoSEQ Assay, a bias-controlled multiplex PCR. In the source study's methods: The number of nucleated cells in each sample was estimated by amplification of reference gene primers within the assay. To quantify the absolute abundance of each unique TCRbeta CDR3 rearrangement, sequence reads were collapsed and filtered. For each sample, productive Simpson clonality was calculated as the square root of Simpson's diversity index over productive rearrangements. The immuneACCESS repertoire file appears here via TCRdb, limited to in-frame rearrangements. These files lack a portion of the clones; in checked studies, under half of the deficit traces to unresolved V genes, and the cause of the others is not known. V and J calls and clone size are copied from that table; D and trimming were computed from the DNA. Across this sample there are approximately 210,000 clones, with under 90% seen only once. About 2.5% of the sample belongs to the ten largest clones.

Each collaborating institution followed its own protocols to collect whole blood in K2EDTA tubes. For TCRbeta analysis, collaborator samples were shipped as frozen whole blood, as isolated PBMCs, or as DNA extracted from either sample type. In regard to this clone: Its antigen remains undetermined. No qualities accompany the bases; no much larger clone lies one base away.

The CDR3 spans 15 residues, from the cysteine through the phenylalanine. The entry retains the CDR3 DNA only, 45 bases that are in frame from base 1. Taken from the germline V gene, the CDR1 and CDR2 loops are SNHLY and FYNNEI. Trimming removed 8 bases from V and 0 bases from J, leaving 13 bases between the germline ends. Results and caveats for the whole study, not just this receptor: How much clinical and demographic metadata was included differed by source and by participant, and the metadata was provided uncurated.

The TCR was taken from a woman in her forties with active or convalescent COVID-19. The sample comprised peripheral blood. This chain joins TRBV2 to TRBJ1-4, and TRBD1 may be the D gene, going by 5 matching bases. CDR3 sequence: CASSYQGSTNEKLFF. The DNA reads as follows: TGTGCCAGCTCCTATCAGGGTTCAACTAATGAAAAACTGTTTTTT.